This TCR beta chain is from a study of control samples from healthy donors and cancer patients. CDR3 length equals 14 residues. V gave up 3 bases and J gave up 10 bases, with 16 bases separating them. Germline CDR1 SGHRS, CDR2 YFSETQ. This clone occurred once. TCRdb keeps only in-frame clones here, not all; method: immunoSEQ multiplex PCR. The table includes 200,000 or so clones, just under 95% detected once. This sequence joins TRBV5-1 and TRBJ2-2; D not certain. The specimen sequenced was blood. The TCR originated in a man between 45 and 60 years old in good health. CDR3 sequence reads: CASSSFADKTELFF. The DNA of the CDR3 is TGCGCCAGCAGCTCGTTCGCAGACAAAACGGAGCTGTTTTTT.